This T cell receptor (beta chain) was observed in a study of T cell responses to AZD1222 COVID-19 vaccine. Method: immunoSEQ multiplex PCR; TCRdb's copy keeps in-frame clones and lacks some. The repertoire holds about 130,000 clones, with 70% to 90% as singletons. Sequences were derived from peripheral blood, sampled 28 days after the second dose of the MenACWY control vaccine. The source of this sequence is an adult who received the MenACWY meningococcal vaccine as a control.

CDR3 in DNA: TGTGCCAGCAGCCAACTACAGGGGAACGAGCAGTACTTC. Translating gives CASSQLQGNEQYF. V gene TRBV3-1 (or the pseudogene TRBV3-2) combines with J gene TRBJ2-7; 7 bases match TRBD1. This CDR3 comprises 13 residues. V gave up 2 bases and J gave up 5 bases; unmatched junction bases: 3. CDR1 is LGHDT, CDR2 YNNKEL, per germline (reference sequence).